Below, one T cell receptor beta chain is given with its context. The CDR3 is 16 residues long. The data stem from a study of T cell changes during pregnancy in multiple sclerosis. TCRdb's table, derived via immunoSEQ multiplex PCR, lists solely in-frame clones and lacks some. The table lists about 110,000 clones, around 93% of them singletons. Sequenced here: peripheral blood, sampled after pregnancy. The clonotype comes from a female donor with multiple sclerosis, enrolled in a pregnancy study. This chain connects TRBV21-1 to TRBJ2-3; no DNA check was done on the table's D call, TRBD2. TRBV21-1 is a known pseudogene. This CDR3 is CASSTTTSGRPDTQYF. In DNA, the CDR3 is TGTGCCAGCAGTACTACGACTAGCGGGAGGCCAGATACGCAGTATTTT.